A selection of T cell receptor beta chains follows, all from one sample in a study of T-cell reconstitution after alpha-beta-depleted transplantation in children. TCRdb called the PCR reads again in MiXCR, with one record for every CDR3 protein. The sample gives some 460,000 distinct CDR3 sequences, 15% to 20% of which show up once; approximately 28% is in the top ten. This sample comprised PBMCs, mostly from graft donor cells, obtained 360 days after TCRalphabeta/CD19-depleted stem cell transplant. These receptors were obtained from a boy younger than two who had a stem cell transplant for Wiskott-Aldrich syndrome, so the T cells may come from the graft donor. CDR3s include the opening cysteine and the closing phenylalanine or tryptophan. Fields, in order: J gene, D gene, clone size, V gene, CDR3 protein, CDR3 DNA. A D gene is named only where the DNA matches it firmly. Where a row states a size, it is once, few, many or the class of an expanded clone; other rows omit it.

J: TRBJ1-4; D: NA; size: many; V: TRBV6-1; CDR3: CASRLLTGRGEKLFF; DNA: TGTGCCAGCAGGCTCCTGACAGGTCGCGGTGAAAAACTGTTTTTT
J: TRBJ2-1; D: NA; size: few; V: TRBV20-1; CDR3: CSARAPGVADNEQFF; DNA: TGCAGTGCTAGAGCCCCCGGGGTAGCGGACAATGAGCAGTTCTTC
J: TRBJ2-7; D: TRBD1; size: NA; V: TRBV5-1; CDR3: CASSLTGAISYEQYF; DNA: TGCGCCAGCAGCTTAACAGGGGCCATCTCCTACGAGCAGTACTTC
J: TRBJ2-7; D: NA; size: few; V: TRBV20-1; CDR3: CSAEQGYEQYF; DNA: TGCAGTGCAGAACAGGGCTACGAGCAGTACTTC
J: TRBJ2-5; D: TRBD1; size: NA; V: TRBV12-3/TRBV12-4; CDR3: CASTQGVRGETQYF; DNA: TGTGCCAGCACCCAAGGGGTCAGGGGGGAGACCCAGTACTTC
J: TRBJ2-7; D: TRBD2; size: NA; V: TRBV11-2; CDR3: CASGSLRASGRYTYEQYF; DNA: TGTGCCAGCGGCTCGTTGAGGGCTAGCGGGAGGTATACCTACGAGCAGTACTTC
J: TRBJ2-7; D: TRBD1; size: many; V: TRBV12-3/TRBV12-4; CDR3: CASSSRGQSYEQYF; DNA: TGTGCCAGCAGTTCCAGGGGGCAGAGCTACGAGCAGTACTTC
J: TRBJ1-4; D: NA; size: NA; V: TRBV29-1; CDR3: CSANFRGKLFF; DNA: TGCAGCGCGAACTTCAGGGGAAAACTGTTTTTT
J: TRBJ2-7; D: NA; size: many; V: TRBV7-8; CDR3: CASSWGVPYEQYF; DNA: TGTGCCAGCAGCTGGGGTGTACCCTACGAGCAGTACTTC
J: TRBJ2-7; D: NA; size: few; V: TRBV20-1; CDR3: CSAAPDSPYEQYF; DNA: TGCAGTGCTGCACCGGACAGTCCATACGAGCAGTACTTC
J: TRBJ1-2; D: NA; size: NA; V: TRBV2; CDR3: CASMFLNGYTF; DNA: TGTGCCAGCATGTTCCTAAATGGCTACACCTTC
J: TRBJ2-3; D: NA; size: NA; V: TRBV29-1; CDR3: CSVDQGLRTDTQYF; DNA: TGCAGCGTTGACCAGGGGCTTCGCACAGATACGCAGTATTTT
J: TRBJ2-7; D: NA; size: many; V: TRBV10-3; CDR3: CAISESPYEQYF; DNA: TGTGCCATCAGTGAATCCCCCTACGAGCAGTACTTC
J: TRBJ1-3; D: NA; size: NA; V: TRBV10-2; CDR3: CASSEGILSGNTIYF; DNA: TGCGCCAGCAGTGAAGGGATTCTCTCTGGAAACACCATATATTTT
J: TRBJ2-4; D: TRBD1; size: few; V: TRBV9; CDR3: CASSVTTGGENIQYF; DNA: TGTGCCAGCAGCGTAACCACAGGGGGCGAAAACATTCAGTACTTC
J: TRBJ2-3; D: TRBD1; size: few; V: TRBV10-3; CDR3: CAISFTGGRDTQYF; DNA: TGTGCCATCAGTTTTACAGGGGGGCGGGATACGCAGTATTTT
J: TRBJ2-3; D: NA; size: NA; V: TRBV10-2; CDR3: CASTSEYTDTQYF; DNA: TGCGCCAGCACCAGCGAATACACAGATACGCAGTATTTT
J: TRBJ2-1; D: TRBD2; size: NA; V: TRBV10-3; CDR3: CAISELAGGAYNEQFF; DNA: TGTGCCATCAGTGAGTTGGCGGGAGGAGCTTACAATGAGCAGTTCTTC
J: TRBJ2-1; D: TRBD2; size: NA; V: TRBV12-5; CDR3: CASGLVRWSSGGANLYNEQFF; DNA: TGTGCTAGTGGTTTGGTAAGGTGGTCTAGCGGGGGGGCCAATCTCTACAATGAGCAGTTCTTC
J: TRBJ2-1; D: NA; size: few; V: TRBV20-1; CDR3: CSAPRLGSYNEQFF; DNA: TGCAGTGCCCCTCGACTAGGGTCCTACAATGAGCAGTTCTTC
J: TRBJ2-7; D: TRBD1; size: few; V: TRBV6-5; CDR3: CASSFPRQGRAYEQYF; DNA: TGTGCCAGCAGTTTCCCTCGACAGGGAAGGGCGTACGAGCAGTACTTC
J: TRBJ2-1; D: TRBD2; size: NA; V: TRBV20-1; CDR3: CSARETSGRASSYNEQFF; DNA: TGCAGTGCTAGAGAAACCAGCGGGAGGGCCAGCTCCTACAATGAGCAGTTCTTC
J: TRBJ2-1; D: TRBD2; size: NA; V: TRBV11-1; CDR3: CASSLTLTSGRAIHEQFF; DNA: TGTGCCAGCAGCTTAACCCTTACTAGCGGGAGGGCCATCCATGAGCAGTTCTTC
J: TRBJ2-1; D: TRBD2; size: few; V: TRBV10-3; CDR3: CATRTSGSYNEQFF; DNA: TGTGCCACCAGGACTAGCGGGTCTTACAATGAGCAGTTCTTC
J: TRBJ2-1; D: NA; size: NA; V: TRBV29-1; CDR3: CSVEDGPVGLSYNEQFF; DNA: TGCAGCGTTGAAGATGGCCCGGTGGGCCTCTCCTACAATGAGCAGTTCTTC
J: TRBJ2-2; D: NA; size: few; V: TRBV10-1; CDR3: CASSESPQGLSGELFF; DNA: TGCGCCAGCAGTGAGTCTCCACAGGGTCTATCCGGGGAGCTGTTTTTT
J: TRBJ2-5; D: TRBD2; size: NA; V: TRBV20-1; CDR3: CSVRFPGLAGETQYF; DNA: TGCAGTGTTAGATTTCCGGGACTAGCGGGGGAGACCCAGTACTTC
J: TRBJ2-5; D: TRBD2; size: few; V: TRBV19; CDR3: CASSKTSVGKAKETQYF; DNA: TGTGCCAGTAGCAAGACTAGCGTTGGAAAGGCCAAAGAGACCCAGTACTTC
J: TRBJ2-7; D: TRBD2; size: NA; V: TRBV10-3; CDR3: CATLSPGLAAYEQYF; DNA: TGTGCCACCCTGTCTCCGGGACTAGCGGCCTACGAGCAGTACTTC
J: TRBJ2-6; D: TRBD1; size: few; V: TRBV6-1; CDR3: CASSIARGMISGANVLTF; DNA: TGTGCCAGCAGTATCGCCAGGGGGATGATCTCTGGGGCCAACGTCCTGACTTTC
J: TRBJ1-1; D: NA; size: NA; V: TRBV6-1; CDR3: CASSTGTKRTEAFF; DNA: TGTGCCAGCAGCACCGGGACAAAAAGGACTGAAGCTTTCTTT
J: TRBJ2-2; D: NA; size: few; V: TRBV6-2/TRBV6-3; CDR3: CASSYRRGRAGELFF; DNA: TGTGCCAGCAGTTACAGGCGGGGGCGCGCCGGGGAGCTGTTTTTT